One sample yielded the 26 T cell receptor beta chains listed below, sequenced in a study of read filtering for tumor transcriptome and immune sequencing. This library used 300 to 500 ng RNA and molecular barcoded adaptors spanning alpha/delta and beta/gamma chains. MiXCR was run by TCRdb on the reads, yielding one entry per CDR3 protein. The table includes over 50,000 distinct CDR3 sequences, about 19% detected once. The material sequenced was a population of CD138-negative cells sorted from bone marrow. These receptors were collected from a donor at least 40 years old with multiple myeloma.

In its sample, this clonotype was seen many times. The gene calls are TRBV5-1 and TRBJ2-2; TRBD2 agrees at 15 bases. V shed 3 bases, J shed 5 bases, and the junction held 2 bases outside the gene matches. The CDR3 has 16 amino acids. CDR1 is SGHRS, CDR2 YFSETQ, per germline. This CDR3 reads CASSSGTSGRTGELFF. CDR3 nucleotides: TGCGCCAGCAGCTCGGGGACTAGCGGGAGGACCGGGGAGCTGTTTTTT. Variable domain in full (rest from reference TRBV5-1 and TRBJ2-2): KAGVTQTPRYLIKTRGQQVTLSCSPISGHRSVSWYQQTPGQGLQFLFEYFSETQRNKGNFPGRFSGRQFSNSRSEMNVSTLELGDSALYLCASSSGTSGRTGELFFGEGSRLTVL.

Many counts were recorded for this clonotype. The chain carries TRBV20-1 and TRBJ2-2; perhaps TRBD2 as D (6 bases). The CDR3 has 15 residues. Trimming took 1 base from V and 0 from J, leaving 9 bases between them. Looked up from germline, CDR1 is DFQATT and CDR2 is SNEGSKA (reference sequence). The CDR3 protein is CSARVGGTNTGELFF. As DNA, the CDR3 is TGCAGTGCTAGAGTTGGCGGGACGAACACCGGGGAGCTGTTTTTT.

This clonotype was seen more than once but under ten times. The chain is built from TRBV6-5 and TRBJ2-7, with 8 bases lining up with TRBD1. Germline V gene sequence: CDR1 MNHEY, CDR2 SVGAGI. V trimming: 2 bases; J trimming: 2 bases; junction bases outside the gene matches: 5. This CDR3 is 15 amino acids long. The CDR3 coding sequence is TGTGCCAGCAGTTACCGGGACAGGAGACCCTACGAGCAGTACTTC. Translation gives CASSYRDRRPYEQYF.

Many counts were recorded for this clonotype. The CDR3 DNA follows: TGTGCCACCTCAAAATCCGCGAACACTGAAGCTTTCTTT. Translated: CATSKSANTEAFF. The chain uses TRBV7-9 and TRBJ1-1; D is uncertain. V was clipped by 10 bases and J by 1 base, with 13 bases between them. The germline CDR1 and CDR2 sequences are SEHNR and FQNEAQ (reference sequence). CDR3 size: 13 residues. The full variable domain, rest sourced from reference TRBV7-9 and TRBJ1-1, is DTGVSQNPRHKITKRGQNVTFRCDPISEHNRLYWYRQTLGQGPEFLTYFQNEAQLEKSRLLSDRFSAERPKGSFSTLEIQRTEQGDSAMYLCATSKSANTEAFFGQGTRLTVV.

This clonotype was counted ten times or more. The chain is built from TRBV7-3 and TRBJ2-2, with 8 nucleotides matching TRBD1. Germline assignment: CDR1 SGHTA and CDR2 FQGTGA. The CDR3 has 15 amino acids. J was trimmed by 4 bases and V by 5 bases; bases with no gene match: 6. DNA for the CDR3: TGTGCCAGCAGCCCATACAGGGGGACCACCGGGGAGCTGTTTTTT. Amino acid sequence: CASSPYRGTTGELFF.

This sequence joins TRBV11-3 and TRBJ2-7; D is unclear. Germline V lookup: CDR1 SGHNT, CDR2 YENEEA. The germline V and J ends were trimmed by 0 bases and 2 bases, with 11 bases remaining between them. This CDR3 is 15 amino acids long. CDR3 nucleotide sequence: TGTGCCAGCAGCTTAGATCCACGGTCCGCCTACGAGCAGTACTTC. Translation gives CASSLDPRSAYEQYF.

The rearrangement links TRBV6-6 to TRBJ2-1; 7 bases map to TRBD2. The CDR3 loop spans 14 amino acids. The V gene's germline CDR1 is MNHNY and CDR2 SVGAGI (reference sequence). With 2 bases clipped from V and 4 bases from J, the junction kept 2 bases outside the gene matches. The CDR3 nucleotides are TGTGCCAGCAGTTACGAGCGGGGTTACAATGAGCAGTTCTTC. Translation gives CASSYERGYNEQFF.

This clonotype showed up many times. V usage is TRBV5-1 and J usage is TRBJ2-3; D is unresolved. Germline CDR1 and CDR2: SGHRS and YFSETQ. Trimming took 1 base from V and 1 from J, leaving 10 bases between them. CDR3 size: 15 residues. DNA for the CDR3: TGCGCCAGCAGCTTGAGGCAGACTGGCACAGATACGCAGTATTTT. Residues: CASSLRQTGTDTQYF. Supplemented by reference TRBV5-1 and TRBJ2-3, the full variable domain reads KAGVTQTPRYLIKTRGQQVTLSCSPISGHRSVSWYQQTPGQGLQFLFEYFSETQRNKGNFPGRFSGRQFSNSRSEMNVSTLELGDSALYLCASSLRQTGTDTQYFGPGTRLTVL.

This clonotype was observed many times. This sequence joins TRBV6-1 and TRBJ2-4; 11 bases match TRBD2. Germline CDR1 and CDR2: MNHNS and SASEGT. V dropped 1 base and J dropped 0; count of bases not matched to a gene: 8. The CDR3 contains 19 residues. CDR3: CASSEEASGGTLAKNIQYF. The CDR3 DNA sequence: TGTGCCAGCAGTGAAGAGGCTAGCGGGGGGACCCTAGCCAAAAACATTCAGTACTTC.

The chain is built from TRBV11-3 and TRBJ2-3, with 8 positions matching TRBD2. V was clipped by 3 bases and J by 2 bases; unmatched bases: 10. The CDR3 consists of 17 residues. Germline CDR1 is SGHNT and CDR2 is YENEEA. CDR3 nucleotides: TGTGCCAGCAGCTTGTGGATCGCGGGGGGTACCACAGATACGCAGTATTTT. Its protein is CASSLWIAGGTTDTQYF.

The sample holds many counts of this clonotype. The chain combines TRBV3-1 with TRBJ2-1, with TRBD2 identical over 11 bases. The CDR3 runs to 15 residues. With V trimmed by 4 bases and J by 9 bases, 8 bases remained unmatched. From germline, CDR1 is LGHDT and CDR2 YNNKEL (reference sequence). CDR3 loop: CASSPTSGVSGEQFF. Here the CDR3 DNA reads TGTGCCAGCAGCCCGACTAGCGGGGTTTCGGGTGAGCAGTTCTTC.

This clonotype showed up many times. The chain uses TRBV5-1 and TRBJ2-1; no firm D call. Germline assignment: CDR1 SGHRS and CDR2 YFSETQ. The CDR3 runs to 14 residues. The V and J ends lost 0 bases and 2 bases respectively, with 6 bases between them. CDR3 sequence: CASSLELAYNEQFF. For the CDR3, the DNA is TGCGCCAGCAGCTTGGAGCTAGCCTACAATGAGCAGTTCTTC. The variable domain in full, completed from reference TRBV5-1 and TRBJ2-1, reads KAGVTQTPRYLIKTRGQQVTLSCSPISGHRSVSWYQQTPGQGLQFLFEYFSETQRNKGNFPGRFSGRQFSNSRSEMNVSTLELGDSALYLCASSLELAYNEQFFGPGTRLTVL.

At least ten counts were recorded for this clonotype. This rearrangement joins TRBV6-6 to TRBJ2-1; D is unresolved. V lost 3 bases and J lost 5, with 17 bases in between. There are 16 residues in the CDR3. CDR1 and CDR2 from the germline V gene are MNHNY and SVGAGI (reference sequence). The DNA of the CDR3 is TGTGCCAGCAGTTATTCCGTTGGCAGGTTCAACAATGAGCAGTTCTTC. It is translated as CASSYSVGRFNNEQFF.

This clonotype appeared a few times. Just one base apart from a much larger clone, this may be a read error. The chain couples TRBV7-2 to TRBJ2-1; perhaps D is TRBD1 or TRBD2 (5 bases each). Germline lookup yields CDR1 SGHTA and CDR2 FQGNSA. This CDR3 is built from 15 residues. The V gene lost 11 bases and the J gene lost 7 bases, with 24 bases spanning the gap. The CDR3 sequence is CAGTTPGTRGNEQFF. The CDR3 DNA is TGTGCCGGCACCACGCCCGGGACCCGGGGAAATGAGCAGTTCTTC.

The rearrangement joins TRBV14 to TRBJ1-2; D not certain. The CDR3 covers 13 residues. V gave up 1 base and J gave up 0 bases, with 3 bases separating them. Germline V gene lookup returns CDR1 SGHDN and CDR2 FVKESK. CDR3 sequence reads: CASSQGANYGYTF. The CDR3 nucleotides are TGTGCCAGCAGCCAAGGAGCTAACTATGGCTACACCTTC.

This clonotype was seen ten or more times. The rearrangement joins TRBV12-3 or TRBV12-4 to TRBJ1-6; 7 bases map to TRBD1. The CDR3 sequence is 15 residues long. V shed 6 bases, J shed 5 bases, and the junction held 7 bases outside the gene matches. Written as DNA, the CDR3 is TGTGCCAGCAGCTCCCGACAGGGCGATAATTCACCCCTCCACTTT. It encodes CASSSRQGDNSPLHF.

In this sample, this clonotype turned up many times. The V gene is TRBV28, the J gene TRBJ2-3; no firm D call. Deletions cut 5 bases from V and 7 bases from J, with 22 bases between. Germline CDR1 reads MDHEN; CDR2 reads SYDVKM. The length of the CDR3 is 16 residues. This CDR3 reads CASSPPGLVIQHTQYF. The CDR3 nucleotides are TGTGCCAGCAGTCCCCCGGGTTTAGTTATCCAACATACGCAGTATTTT.

The sample holds many counts of this clonotype. The chain has TRBV7-9 and TRBJ1-1; D gene uncertain. Germline CDR1 and CDR2: SEHNR and FQNEAQ (reference sequence). The CDR3 sequence is 17 residues long. Between the trimmed V and J ends, which lost 0 bases and 1 base, there was a span of 15 bases. Here the CDR3 reads CASSLAQREDPNTEAFF. The CDR3 DNA follows: TGTGCCAGCAGCTTAGCGCAGAGGGAGGACCCGAACACTGAAGCTTTCTTT.

Turning to this clonotype: A much larger clonotype is one base distant, so this may be a read error. The V call is TRBV5-1, the J call TRBJ1-4, with 8 bases identical to TRBD1. Germline assignment: CDR1 SGHRS and CDR2 YFSETQ. J lost 4 bases, V lost 2 bases, and 1 base had no gene match. The CDR3 totals 14 residues. Here the CDR3 reads CASSLQGGNEKLFF. Here the CDR3 DNA reads TGCGCCAGCAGCTTACAGGGGGGTAATGAAAAACTGTTTTTT.

In this sample, this clonotype turned up many times. This chain uses TRBV29-1 with TRBJ2-1; 9 bases are a match to TRBD2. There are 15 residues in the CDR3. The V segment lost 6 bases and the J segment 0 bases; nucleotides outside the gene matches: 6. In germline, CDR1 is SQVTM, CDR2 ANQGSEA. The CDR3 DNA is TGCAGCGTCTTAGCGGGAGCCCACTCCTACAATGAGCAGTTCTTC. Its protein product is CSVLAGAHSYNEQFF.

This clonotype was picked up many times. The chain couples TRBV5-6 to TRBJ1-1, with TRBD1 matching over 9 bases. This CDR3 is 13 amino acids long. CDR1 is SGHDT and CDR2 is YYEEEE in the germline V gene. V was clipped by 5 bases and J by 7 bases; unmatched bases: 6. CDR3: CASRLQGAHEAFF. DNA of the CDR3: TGTGCCAGCAGGTTACAGGGGGCTCATGAAGCTTTCTTT.

This clonotype was recorded many times. The chain recombines TRBV6-5 with TRBJ2-3; D perhaps matches TRBD2 (7 bases). V was cut by 6 bases and J by 2 bases, with 18 bases left in between. This CDR3 contains 16 residues. Germline CDR1 reads MNHEY; CDR2 reads SVGAGI. In DNA, the CDR3 is TGTGCCAGCAGAAGGGAAGCGGGGACATTCACAGATACGCAGTATTTT. It yields the protein CASRREAGTFTDTQYF.

In this sample, this clonotype turned up many times. V and J are TRBV20-1 and TRBJ2-5; weak D call: TRBD2 (6 bases). The CDR3 length is 13 residues. Trimming took off 6 bases at V and 5 bases at J, with 16 bases between the two ends. Germline CDR1 and CDR2: DFQATT and SNEGSKA (reference sequence). The CDR3, as DNA: TGCAGTGCAAGCACCGGGGGACGGGAGACCCAGTACTTC. It translates to CSASTGGRETQYF.

In the case of this clonotype: This could be a read error, since a much larger clone is one nucleotide away. The chain is built from TRBV5-1 and TRBJ2-3; the D is unclear. Germline assignment: CDR1 SGHRS and CDR2 YFSETQ. The CDR3 contains 14 residues. The CDR3 bases are TGCGCCAGCAGCTTGGCCACAGAGGTAGATACGCGGTATTTT. Its protein product is CASSLATEVDTRYF.

This clonotype has at least ten counts. The CDR3 loop is CASSSVGAGTQYF. CDR3 sequence (DNA): TGTGCCAGCAGTTCCGTTGGGGCGGGGACCCAGTACTTC. The chain links TRBV6-6 to TRBJ2-5; D could derive from TRBD1 or TRBD2 (5 bases each). The CDR3 spans 13 residues. V lost 4 bases to trimming and J lost 7 bases, with 13 bases between them. CDR1 MNHNY and CDR2 SVGAGI come from the germline V gene (reference sequence).

This clonotype was recorded at least ten times. This chain connects TRBV12-3 or TRBV12-4 to TRBJ2-6; D is perhaps TRBD1 (6 bases). The CDR3 loop spans 15 amino acids. V gave up 2 bases and J gave up 4 bases, with 9 bases separating them. CDR3 DNA sequence: TGTGCCAGCAGTTTATGGGGGCTAGGGGCCAACGTCCTGACTTTC. It specifies CASSLWGLGANVLTF.